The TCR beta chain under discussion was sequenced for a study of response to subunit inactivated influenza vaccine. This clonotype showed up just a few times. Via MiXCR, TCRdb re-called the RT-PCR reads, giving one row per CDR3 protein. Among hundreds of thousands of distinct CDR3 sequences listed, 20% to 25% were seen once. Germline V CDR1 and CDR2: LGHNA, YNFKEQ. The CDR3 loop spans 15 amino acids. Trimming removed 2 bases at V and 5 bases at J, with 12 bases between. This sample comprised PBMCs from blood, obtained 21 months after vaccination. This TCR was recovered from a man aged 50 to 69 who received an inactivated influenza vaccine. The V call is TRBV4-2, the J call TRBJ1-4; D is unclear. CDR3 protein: CASSQLGLGNEKLFF. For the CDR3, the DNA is TGTGCCAGCAGCCAACTTGGGTTAGGGAATGAAAAACTGTTTTTT.